The next 5 T cell receptor beta chains were all read from a single sample in a study of T cell responses to AZD1222 COVID-19 vaccine. Assay: immunoSEQ multiplex PCR; the TCRdb copy retains only in-frame clones and omits some. The sample lists about 130,000 clones; about nine tenths were seen once. The sample in question was peripheral blood, obtained 28 days after the second AZD1222 dose. These receptors were obtained from an adult who received the AZD1222 COVID-19 vaccine.

This chain connects TRBV4-3 to TRBJ2-2, with D possibly being TRBD1 or TRBD2 (7 bases each). Germline lookup yields CDR1 LGHNA and CDR2 YSLEER. The V end lost 0 bases, the J end lost 3 bases, and 11 bases lay between the germline ends. The CDR3 is made up of 16 amino acids. The CDR3 DNA reads as TGCGCCAGCAGCCAAGATCAGGGGGGGGACACCGGGGAGCTGTTTTTT. This encodes CASSQDQGGDTGELFF.

In its sample, this clone was seen once. The chain has TRBV14 and TRBJ1-5, with D unresolved. The CDR3 length is 14 residues. The germline V and J ends were trimmed by 1 base and 8 bases, with 12 bases remaining between them. Looked up from germline, CDR1 is SGHDN and CDR2 is FVKESK. The CDR3, as DNA: TGTGCCAGCAGCCAAGGAGGGCTAGAAGAGCCCCAGCATTTT. Translated: CASSQGGLEEPQHF.

The CDR3 reads CASSQGGGGTEAFF. The CDR3, as DNA: TGTGCCAGCAGCCAAGGAGGGGGCGGGACTGAAGCTTTCTTT. The J gene is TRBJ1-1, the V gene TRBV3-1 (or the pseudogene TRBV3-2), with 7 nucleotides matching TRBD1. The V gene's germline CDR1 is LGHDT and CDR2 YNNKEL (reference sequence). The CDR3 length is 14 residues. Trimming removed 1 base from V and 5 bases from J; junction bases left unmatched: 4.

The rearrangement uses TRBV27 and TRBJ2-7, with unresolved D. Germline V lookup: CDR1 MNHEY, CDR2 SMNVEV (reference sequence). The V and J ends lost 0 bases and 2 bases respectively, with 20 bases between them. There are 18 residues in the CDR3. Written as DNA, the CDR3 is TGTGCCAGCAGTTTATCGATGGGGTTTGTGGCGGAGACCTACGAGCAGTACTTC. Encoded protein: CASSLSMGFVAETYEQYF.

The V and J genes are TRBV6-2 or TRBV6-3 and TRBJ1-4; D perhaps matches TRBD1 (6 bases). Trimming took 7 bases from V and 6 from J, leaving 18 bases between them. CDR3 length: 15 residues. Germline lookup yields CDR1 MNHEY and CDR2 SVGEGT. The CDR3 nucleotides are TGTGCCAGCACCCCCGGTTGGGGGCAGCATGAAAAACTGTTTTTT. Its translation is CASTPGWGQHEKLFF.